The 19 T cell receptor beta chains below come from one sample, sequenced in a study of radiotherapy plus CTLA-4 blockade in lung cancer. TCRdb's table, derived via immunoSEQ multiplex PCR, lists solely in-frame clones and lacks some. Of about 97,000 clones listed, roughly 74% are singletons. The source material was peripheral blood, sampled from a patient treated with radiotherapy plus ipilimumab. Receptors originate from a human donor with non-small cell lung cancer who had a partial response to radiotherapy plus ipilimumab. Some clones in this sample may be carry-over from other donors' samples.

The CDR3 region has the DNA TGTGCCAGCAGCCGACAAAGGTACACCGAGCAGTACTTC. It encodes CASSRQRYTEQYF. V is TRBV4-2 and J is TRBJ2-7; D call uncertain. V was cut by 4 bases and J by 6 bases, with 13 bases left in between. CDR3 length equals 13 residues. CDR1 and CDR2 from the germline V gene are LGHNA and YNFKEQ.

This chain joins TRBV5-6 and TRBJ1-6, with unresolved D. The CDR3 has 15 amino acids. Germline V gives CDR1 SGHDT, CDR2 YYEEEE. Deletions cut 2 bases from V and 3 bases from J, with 9 bases between. The CDR3 sequence is CASSLTGIYNSPLHF. CDR3 nucleotides: TGTGCCAGCAGCTTAACCGGGATCTATAATTCACCCCTCCACTTT.

This clone appeared a few times. The chain links TRBV19 to TRBJ1-5; 7 positions agree with TRBD1. The CDR3 is 15 residues long. CDR1 and CDR2 (germline): LNHDA, SQIVND (reference sequence). V was clipped by 7 bases and J by 5 bases; unmatched bases: 11. Here the CDR3 reads CASTIRGVAHQPQHF. For the CDR3, the DNA is TGTGCCAGTACCATCAGGGGGGTTGCGCATCAGCCCCAGCATTTT.

This rearrangement joins TRBV4-2 to TRBJ2-1; possible D gene TRBD2, 6 bases. Looked up from germline, CDR1 is LGHNA and CDR2 is YNFKEQ. This CDR3 has 13 amino acids. The V and J ends lost 5 bases and 16 bases respectively, with 21 bases between them. The CDR3 region has the DNA TGTGCCAGCAGCGGGGGTGGGGACTTCCCGGCCTTCTTC. It is translated as CASSGGGDFPAFF.

This clone turned up a few times. The rearrangement links TRBV6-5 to TRBJ1-2, with 7 bases fitting TRBD1. The length of the CDR3 is 13 residues. Trimming at V came to 6 bases and at J to 4 bases, leaving 5 bases not matched to a gene. Germline V lookup: CDR1 MNHEY, CDR2 SVGAGI. The CDR3 loop is CASSSWTGYGYTF. The CDR3 DNA sequence: TGTGCCAGCAGCTCCTGGACAGGCTATGGCTACACCTTC.

This clone is medium-sized within its sample. This sequence joins TRBV5-4 and TRBJ1-3; no clear D. Germline V gene sequence: CDR1 SGHNT, CDR2 YYREEE (reference sequence). This CDR3 is 13 amino acids long. Trimming removed 0 bases at V and 7 bases at J, with 8 bases between. CDR3 sequence: CASSLEAVNTIYF. CDR3 bases: TGTGCCAGCAGCTTGGAAGCTGTCAACACCATATATTTT. The full variable domain, in which reference TRBV5-4 and TRBJ1-3 provide the parts outside the CDR3, is ETGVTQSPTHLIKTRGQQVTLRCSSQSGHNTVSWYQQALGQGPQFIFQYYREEENGRGNFPPRFSGLQFPNYSSELNVNALELDDSALYLCASSLEAVNTIYFGEGSWLTVV.

The chain couples TRBV11-3 to TRBJ2-5, with 9 bases matching TRBD2. With V trimmed by 5 bases and J by 5 bases, 9 bases remained unmatched. CDR1 and CDR2 (germline): SGHNT, YENEEA. The CDR3 covers 15 residues. CDR3: CASSRRSGGEETQYF. DNA of the CDR3: TGTGCCAGCAGCCGTCGTAGCGGGGGAGAGGAGACCCAGTACTTC.

The rearrangement joins TRBV19 to TRBJ1-5; 7 bases align to TRBD1. Looked up from germline, CDR1 is LNHDA and CDR2 is SQIVND (reference sequence). The CDR3 extends over 16 amino acids. V trimming: 4 bases; J trimming: 5 bases; junction bases outside the gene matches: 11. CDR3 in DNA: TGTGCCAGTAGTAATCCGGGACAGAACCGATATCAGCCCCAGCATTTT. It yields the protein CASSNPGQNRYQPQHF.

The chain joins TRBV6-1 to TRBJ2-6, with D perhaps matching TRBD2 (5 bases). V lost 3 bases and J 0 bases, leaving 9 bases between the germline ends. Germline CDR1 reads MNHNS; CDR2 reads SASEGT. The CDR3 covers 16 residues. CDR3: CASSDWRSSGANVLTF. The CDR3 DNA reads as TGTGCCAGCAGTGACTGGAGGAGCTCTGGGGCCAACGTCCTGACTTTC.

This clone was found a few times. The chain recombines TRBV6-1 with TRBJ2-7; 7 bases are a match to TRBD1. The CDR3 is made up of 13 amino acids. V trimming: 6 bases; J trimming: 3 bases; junction bases outside the gene matches: 5. The germline CDR1 and CDR2 sequences are MNHNS and SASEGT. In DNA, the CDR3 is TGTGCCAGCAGATCCAACAGGGGCTACGAGCAGTACTTC. This codes for CASRSNRGYEQYF.

J is TRBJ1-4 and V is TRBV9; D is uncertain. V lost 1 base to trimming and J lost 10 bases, with 11 bases between them. CDR1 and CDR2 from the germline V gene are SGDLS and YYNGEE. There are 13 residues in the CDR3. The CDR3: CASSVIDGGKLFF. DNA of the CDR3: TGTGCCAGCAGCGTAATAGATGGAGGAAAACTGTTTTTT.

The genes are TRBV7-9 and TRBJ2-2; a possible D gene is TRBD2 (5 bases). This CDR3 has 13 amino acids. The germline V gene has CDR1 SEHNR and CDR2 FQNEAQ (reference sequence). V lost 10 bases and J lost 8, with 17 bases in between. The CDR3 is CATLGISGGELFF. The CDR3 DNA sequence: TGTGCCACCTTAGGAATTTCGGGAGGGGAGCTGTTTTTT.

The chain combines TRBV7-7 with TRBJ2-3; TRBD2 aligns across 10 bases. Trimming removed 4 bases from V and 6 bases from J; junction bases left unmatched: 10. The CDR3 length is 16 residues. Germline CDR1 and CDR2: SSHAT and FNYEAQ (reference sequence). CDR3 protein: CASSSQSGRAEDTQYF. The DNA of the CDR3 is TGTGCCAGCAGCTCGCAGAGCGGGAGGGCCGAGGATACGCAGTATTTT.

The chain is built from TRBV25-1 and TRBJ2-1, with 8 positions matching TRBD1. The germline V gene encodes CDR1 MGHDK and CDR2 SYGVNS. There are 15 residues in the CDR3. The V and J ends lost 7 bases and 8 bases, in that order; junction bases with no gene match: 13. CDR3 coding DNA: TGTGCCAGCAACCCGACAGGGGCGGAACAGCATGAGCAGTTCTTC. Protein: CASNPTGAEQHEQFF.

The CDR3 sequence is CSVEHGVNYGYTF. CDR3 in DNA: TGCAGCGTTGAGCACGGGGTTAACTATGGCTACACCTTC. The genes are TRBV29-1 and TRBJ1-2; no firm D call. V gave up 3 bases and J gave up 1 base, with 9 bases separating them. This CDR3 region has 13 residues. Germline V lookup: CDR1 SQVTM, CDR2 ANQGSEA.

The chain recombines TRBV18 with TRBJ2-5; D is possibly TRBD1 (5 bases). Germline V gives CDR1 KGHSH, CDR2 LQKENI. V lost 3 bases and J lost 7, with 21 bases in between. The CDR3 sequence is 16 residues long. CDR3 amino acids: CASSPTMQGIGATQYF. DNA of the CDR3: TGTGCCAGCTCACCTACGATGCAGGGTATTGGCGCGACCCAGTACTTC.

The chain recombines TRBV30 with TRBJ2-3; D call uncertain. Germline V lookup: CDR1 GTSNPN, CDR2 SVGIG (reference sequence). The CDR3 is 12 residues long. Trimming removed 1 base at V and 6 bases at J, with 8 bases between. The CDR3 loop is CAWSAGGDTQYF. The CDR3 DNA follows: TGTGCCTGGAGTGCTGGCGGCGATACGCAGTATTTT.

The count of this clone is one. The chain couples TRBV11-2 to TRBJ2-5; D is uncertain. V gave up 5 bases and J gave up 12 bases, with 22 bases separating them. Per germline, CDR1 SGHAT and CDR2 FQNNGV. The CDR3 runs to 14 residues. This chain's CDR3 is CASSPESYSSFEYF. The CDR3 bases are TGTGCCAGCAGCCCGGAGAGCTACTCCTCGTTTGAGTACTTC.

This rearrangement joins TRBV9 to TRBJ2-7; D possibly corresponds to TRBD1 (5 bases). V was cut by 0 bases and J by 0 bases, with 13 bases left in between. The CDR3 totals 16 residues. Germline V gene lookup returns CDR1 SGDLS and CDR2 YYNGEE. The CDR3 coding sequence is TGTGCCAGCAGCGTAGCTGGACATAGGTACTCCTACGAGCAGTACTTC. It yields the protein CASSVAGHRYSYEQYF.